These T cell receptor beta chains were read from a single sample in a study of blood T cell repertoires in COVID-19. TCRdb's table, derived via immunoSEQ multiplex PCR, lists solely in-frame clones and lacks some. The table records 150,000 to 200,000 clones, roughly 93% of them present only once. The source material was peripheral blood. These receptors originate from a man aged 18 to 29 with COVID-19, enrolled during active disease. CDR3s leave out the opening cysteine and the closing phenylalanine or tryptophan.

V: TRBV27
J: TRBJ1-5
CDR3: ASSRGSESNQPQH

V: TRBV7-8
J: TRBJ1-5
CDR3: ASSLAAGSYNQPQH

V: TRBV27
J: TRBJ1-2
CDR3: ASSSTTGGLGGYT

V: TRBV7-2
J: TRBJ2-2
CDR3: ASSPVGQGATGELF

V: TRBV28
J: TRBJ1-2
CDR3: ASSLGGQLYGYT

V: TRBV11-2
J: TRBJ1-2
CDR3: ASSLGTVDSYGYT

V: TRBV18
J: TRBJ1-4
CDR3: ASSPENAQGEKLL

V: TRBV2
J: TRBJ1-4
CDR3: ASSKRDRGGEKLF

V: TRBV7-2
J: TRBJ1-4
CDR3: ASSLGAATNEKLF

V: TRBV11-2
J: TRBJ2-7
CDR3: ASSLAGLAGVGEQY

V: TRBV7-9
J: TRBJ1-2
CDR3: ASSLPRDGAHYGYT

V: TRBV10-3
J: TRBJ2-5
CDR3: AIAAGETQY

V: TRBV7-3
J: TRBJ2-2
CDR3: ASRKTSGRGTGELF

V: TRBV10-2
J: TRBJ2-1
CDR3: ASSSPVEAGGINEQF

V: TRBV24-1
J: TRBJ2-1
CDR3: ATKRTETDNEQF

V: TRBV29-1
J: TRBJ2-7
CDR3: SIPGPGTGAYEQY

V: TRBV14
J: TRBJ1-1
CDR3: ASSHPQGNTEAF

V: TRBV4-3
J: TRBJ1-2
CDR3: ASSFNRDTIYGYT

V: TRBV15
J: TRBJ2-3
CDR3: ATSRERTDTQY

V: TRBV5-8
J: TRBJ2-7
CDR3: ASSAAGDSYEQY

V: TRBV5-8
J: TRBJ2-7
CDR3: ASGTIYEQY

V: TRBV28
J: TRBJ2-2
CDR3: ASSPGQTTGELF

V: TRBV2
J: TRBJ2-7
CDR3: ASSAGQRYEQY

V: TRBV19
J: TRBJ1-5
CDR3: ASSIDLGYNQPQH

V: TRBV10-3
J: TRBJ1-1
CDR3: AISESLVEAF

V: TRBV4-1
J: TRBJ2-7
CDR3: ASSRGRDRSSYEQY

V: TRBV27
J: TRBJ1-3
CDR3: ASGAGGTIY

V: TRBV10-3
J: TRBJ2-1
CDR3: AIRKLAGGGYNEQF